This TCR beta chain comes out of a study of T cell repertoires in cytomegalovirus infection. Overall study results and limits: Totalled public TCR beta family frequency picked out people who carried CMV plus the relevant HLA.

This clonotype has more than one count but fewer than ten. Its antigen is as yet unknown. With 0 bases clipped from V and 7 bases from J, the junction kept 8 bases outside the gene matches. The CDR3 is made up of 16 amino acids. CDR1 and CDR2 from the germline V gene are MNHEY and SVGEGT. TCRdb called the reads again in MiXCR, with one record for every CDR3 protein. The sample records about 190,000 distinct CDR3 sequences, 28% being singletons. The chain couples TRBV6-2 or TRBV6-3 to TRBJ2-2; TRBD1 agrees at 7 bases. Sequencing used PBMCs. The receptor was derived from a human donor in good health (CMV status not recorded). Some clones in this sample may be carry-over from other donors' samples. This CDR3 reads CASSYSGRGIGGELFF. The DNA for the CDR3 is TGTGCCAGCAGTTACTCAGGCAGGGGGATTGGCGGGGAGCTGTTTTTT.